This TCR beta chain was recovered during a study of blood T cell repertoires in COVID-19. Study context: Samples came from the United States, Italy and Spain, spanning acute and convalescent COVID-19. T cells, B-cell-depleted T cells, or PBMCs supplied cDNA or gDNA.

In the authors' workflow: Counts of nucleated cells, estimated from reference gene primer amplification, were obtained. TCRdb keeps only in-frame clones here, not all; method: immunoSEQ multiplex PCR. V, J and clone size are taken as reported in that table, and D and trimming were inferred from the DNA itself. The sample comprises tens of thousands of clones, 75% to 90% of which are singletons, and 16% rests with the top ten. The V gene's germline CDR1 is SGDLS and CDR2 YYNGEE. The CDR3 has 13 residues. Germline trimming cut 3 bases from V and 4 bases from J; bases unmatched to any gene: 2. V is TRBV9 and J is TRBJ2-3; 7 bases align to TRBD2. This TCR was sampled from a woman of 80 years or more with active or convalescent COVID-19. Sequencing was performed on peripheral blood. The CDR3 is CASSGLASDTQYF. The CDR3 DNA sequence: TGTGCCAGCAGCGGACTAGCCTCAGATACGCAGTATTTT.